This T cell receptor beta chain was observed in a study of control samples from healthy donors and cancer patients. Sequencing was performed with immunoSEQ multiplex PCR; in TCRdb, only in-frame clones are kept and a portion is missing. Seen here are 150,000 or so clones, roughly nine tenths observed once, and the top ten hold 0.68%. Germline CDR1 LGHDT, CDR2 YNNKEL (reference sequence). This CDR3 contains 18 residues. Trimming shortened V by 0 bases and J by 5 bases, and 22 bases separated the two germline ends. The V call is TRBV3-1 (or the pseudogene TRBV3-2), the J call TRBJ1-1; maybe TRBD1 (5 bases). The origin of this receptor is a woman aged 25 to 45 in good health. The specimen sequenced was blood. The CDR3 reads CASSQDWRGSMNWTEAFF. CDR3 coding DNA: TGTGCCAGCAGCCAAGATTGGCGGGGGTCTATGAACTGGACTGAAGCTTTCTTT.